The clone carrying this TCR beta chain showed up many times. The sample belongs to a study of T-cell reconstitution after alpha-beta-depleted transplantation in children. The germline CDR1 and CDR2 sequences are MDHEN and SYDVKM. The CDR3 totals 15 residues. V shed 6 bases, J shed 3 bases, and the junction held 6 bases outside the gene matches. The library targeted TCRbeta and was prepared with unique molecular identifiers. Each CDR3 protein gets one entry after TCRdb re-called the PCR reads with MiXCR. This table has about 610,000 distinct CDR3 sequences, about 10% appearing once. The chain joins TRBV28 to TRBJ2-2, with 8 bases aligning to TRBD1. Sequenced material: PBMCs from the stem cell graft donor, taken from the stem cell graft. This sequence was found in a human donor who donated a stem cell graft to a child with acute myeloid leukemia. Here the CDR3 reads CASRLQGVHTGELFF. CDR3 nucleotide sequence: TGTGCCAGCAGGCTACAGGGGGTGCACACCGGGGAGCTGTTTTTT. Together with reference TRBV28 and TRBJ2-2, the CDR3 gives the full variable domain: DVKVTQSSRYLVKRTGEKVFLECVQDMDHENMFWYRQDPGLGLRLIYFSYDVKMKEKGDIPEGYSVSREKKERFSLILESASTNQTSMYLCASRLQGVHTGELFFGEGSRLTVL.